One T cell receptor beta chain is described in this entry. Some clones are missing from TCRdb's copy, which holds only in-frame ones; the method was immunoSEQ multiplex PCR. The sample contains some 140,000 clones, about 85% of which appear only once. The data were taken from a study of control samples from healthy donors and cancer patients. Germline values: CDR1 KGHSH, CDR2 LQKENI. Trimming took 3 bases from V and 4 from J, leaving 21 bases between them. CDR3 length: 18 residues. The origin of this receptor is a woman aged 25 to 45 in good health. The gene calls are TRBV18 and TRBJ2-2, with a possible D match to TRBD2 (6 bases). The specimen was blood. In DNA, the CDR3 is TGTGCCAGCTCACCGAGACTAGTGGGAGGATCGGGCACCGGGGAGCTGTTTTTT. Its translation: CASSPRLVGGSGTGELFF.